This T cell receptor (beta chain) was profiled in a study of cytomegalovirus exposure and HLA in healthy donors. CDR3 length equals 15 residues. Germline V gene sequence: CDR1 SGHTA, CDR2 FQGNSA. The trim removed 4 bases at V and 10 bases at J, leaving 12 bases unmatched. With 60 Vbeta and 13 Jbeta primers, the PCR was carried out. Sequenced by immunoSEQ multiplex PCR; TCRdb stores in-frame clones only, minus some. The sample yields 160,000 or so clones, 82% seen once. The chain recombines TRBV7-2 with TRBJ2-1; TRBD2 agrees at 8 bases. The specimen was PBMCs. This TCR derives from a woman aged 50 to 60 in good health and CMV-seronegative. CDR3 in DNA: TGTGCCAGCAGCTCCAGAAGTAGCGGGGCCAGCGAGCAGTTCTTC. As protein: CASSSRSSGASEQFF.